This T cell receptor beta chain was sequenced for a study of CD8 T cells in Susac syndrome (dated by TCRdb to about 2019). Regarding the research as a whole: Whether CD8+ T cell activation and differentiation in Susac syndrome was antigen driven was tested using repertoire sequencing. The investigation overall reported the following: The study acknowledged that relatively few individuals were included in the TCR sequencing and HLA analysis.

As for this clonotype: Its antigen has not been determined. Per-base quality was not reported, and no clone a single base away is much larger than it.

Peripheral blood CD8+ and CD4+ T cells from healthy donors, Susac syndrome patients and multiple sclerosis patients were profiled by high-throughput TCR beta sequencing. The multiple sclerosis controls were treatment-naive patients who had stable or active relapsing-remitting disease and met the revised McDonald criteria. Bulk CD8+ and CD4+ T cells were purified by magnetic negative isolation, while CD8+ TEMRA cells were enriched using FACS. Blood was collected in EDTA tubes and processed within 24 hours, with PBMCs isolated through density gradient centrifugation. PBMCs destined for TCR sequencing were cryopreserved in liquid nitrogen and later thawed in a 37 °C water bath. Purity of sorted or isolated CD4+, CD8+ and CD8+ TEMRA cells was at least 90%. RNA was extracted with the RNeasy kit and roughly 0.5 to 1 ug was reverse transcribed using random hexamers. TCR beta CDR3 regions were amplified with the immunoSEQ multiplex PCR assay covering 54 Vbeta and 13 Jbeta segments. To correct PCR amplification bias, a synthetic template baseline was used for both primer optimization and computational correction. From the authors' description of their analysis: Only productive sequences were kept, with reads annotated to V, D and J genes according to IMGT and analyzed in immunoSEQ Analyzer. Clonality was calculated as one minus the Shannon entropy normalized by log2 of the number of productive unique sequences. For each patient and control, public and private clones were evaluated within the 100 most prevalent clones. Susac-specific clones were defined as absent from healthy and MS cohorts, 800 to 1,200 published viral clones and other ImmuneACCESS disease sequences. TCRdb ran its own pipeline on the public reads, namely fastp trimming at Q25 and MiXCR clone calling, and kept in-frame beta chains. Rows matching on CDR3 protein sequence are summarized as one entry with the most common DNA and genes. These V and J calls are TCRdb output, not the study's own analysis. A total of around 200,000 distinct CDR3 sequences appear in this sample, 95% of them only once. The ten largest clones represent approximately 0.075% of the sample.

Specimen: CD4+ T cells from PBMCs. The TCR sequence derives from a human donor with multiple sclerosis.

The DNA reads TGTGCCTGGAGTAGGACTGCGGAGACCCAGTACTTC. Its protein is CAWSRTAETQYF. The rearrangement joined TRBV30 to TRBJ2-5; D gene: possibly TRBD2, on 5 matching bases. The germline ends are 9 bases apart after V is trimmed by 2 bases and J by 5 bases. The cysteine opens and the phenylalanine closes a CDR3 of 12 amino acids. Only CDR3 DNA remains: 36 bases, in frame from the first base. The germline V gene (reference sequence) provides CDR1 GTSNPN and CDR2 SVGIG.